Sequencing of this TCR beta chain was carried out in a study of vaccination effects on CD4 cells after COVID-19 (dated by TCRdb to between 2022 and 2023). Regarding the study in general: Post-vaccine samples across the study were collected a median of 72 days after the second dose, with a range of 14 to 241. SARS-CoV-2 spike-specific CD4+ TCR repertoires from before and after mRNA vaccination were compared in COVID-19 convalescent patients and in infection-naive vaccine recipients. Altogether, 10 COVID-19 convalescent patients and several SARS-CoV-2-naive healthy vaccine recipients made up the full study. The Oncomine TCR Beta short-read assay on an Illumina iSeq 100 was used to sequence cultures from other donors in the study.

The library relied on the immunoSEQ multiplex PCR assay. DNA from the cultured and isolated CD4+ T cells underwent TCR beta CDR3 sequencing. Turning to the authors' computational methods: Non-productive TCR sequences were discarded, and reads were trimmed to the CDR3 region, with only CDR3s of 7 or more amino acids retained. Antigen-specific clonotypes were identified with the MANAFEST web app by comparing expansion in peptide wells against reference cultures. For clones to be considered positive, expansion at FDR<0.05 versus reference and all other wells, an odds ratio above 5, and a frequency above 0.1% in two replicate wells were required. A clonotype was defined as cross-reactive if the clonotype was significantly expanded both in SARS-CoV-2 spike wells and in at least one common cold coronavirus spike condition. Using the stringdist R package, CDR3 similarity was measured by Levenshtein distance, and unrooted trees were constructed with ape in R 3.6.1. This is the immuneACCESS table as TCRdb keeps it, with only in-frame sequences that have V and J called. A part of the clones is gone; compared with another copy, unresolved V genes explain less than half, and the rest is unexplained. D and trimming were read from the DNA, whereas the V and J calls and clone size are those reported in that table. The sample profile shows roughly 70,000 clones; around three quarters of them were found once. About 0.91% of the sample is in the top ten clones.

Points the paper makes about the study in general: Clones induced by infection and clones induced by vaccination both contracted markedly at late timepoints after vaccination, which fits with T cell responses waning over time. Limitations of the study were the small number of convalescent patients and the absence of early post-infection timepoints. In healthy vaccine recipients, vaccine-induced clones were almost all SARS-CoV-2 mono-reactive, with only 1 of 255 cross-reactive with common cold coronaviruses.

The germline ends are 10 bases apart after V is trimmed by 4 bases and J by 13 bases. The CDR3 covers 11 residues, taking in both the cysteine and the phenylalanine. Only CDR3 DNA is held: 33 bases, read in frame from base 1. In the germline V gene, CDR1 corresponds to MDHEN and CDR2 to SYDVKM. Regarding this clone: This receptor's antigen is unknown. Base-call qualities are not available, and no considerably larger clone is one nucleotide away.

To identify antigen-specific CD4+ T cell clonotypes by their expansion, the ViraFEST assay first stimulated PBMC with viral peptide pools and then applied TCR sequencing. After about 9 days of culture, CD4+ T cells were isolated with the EasySep CD4+ T cell isolation kit. Each participant got two doses of an mRNA SARS-CoV-2 vaccine, either BNT162b2 or mRNA-1273. None of the healthy vaccine recipients had a prior SARS-CoV-2 infection, which was confirmed by nucleocapsid antibody tests that came back negative both before and after vaccination. Each well held over 1.5 million PBMC cultured in IMDM containing roughly 5% human AB serum, 9 to 10 IU/ml IL-2 and gentamicin, along with approximately 10 ug/ml peptides. On days 3 and 7, half of the culture medium was replaced with fresh IL-2-containing medium. Unless noted otherwise, every peptide stimulation condition was cultured in triplicate wells. PBMC were separated from whole blood using Ficoll-Paque Plus gradient centrifugation and were then either cryopreserved at -140C or used fresh. Overlapping peptide pools spanned the spike proteins of SARS-CoV-2 and the common cold coronaviruses HCoV-NL63, HCoV-OC43 and HCoV-229E. The QIAamp micro DNA kit was used to extract genomic DNA from the cultured CD4+ T cells.

This clonotype originated in a human donor who received a COVID-19 vaccine. The chain is assembled from TRBV28 and TRBJ1-4; the D gene is unclear. The sequencing used CD4+ T cells from PBMCs cultured with HCoV-OC43 spike peptides, collected after COVID-19 vaccination. In the paper's terms, the cell subset or site label means: HCoV-OC43 spike overlapping peptide pool stimulation. The DNA reads as follows: TGTGCCAGCAGTTCTGTATCTCCACTGTTTTTT. This sequence encodes CASSSVSPLFF.